This TCR beta chain comes out of a study of control samples from healthy donors and cancer patients. Only in-frame clones appear in the TCRdb table, and some are missing; sequencing was by immunoSEQ multiplex PCR. Here the sample spans about 84,000 clones, approximately 80% being singletons. This clone is a singleton in its sample. The TCR was taken from a man aged 60 to 75 with head and neck cancer. The sample comprised PBMCs.

The CDR3 region is CASSQQMGGTEAFF. The CDR3 bases are TGTGCCAGCAGTCAACAGATGGGAGGAACTGAAGCTTTCTTT. V is TRBV11-2 and J is TRBJ1-1, with D unclear. The germline V gene has CDR1 SGHAT and CDR2 FQNNGV. The CDR3 runs 14 residues. Trimming cost V 6 bases and J 5 bases, with 16 bases left between them. Full variable domain (missing parts from reference TRBV11-2 and TRBJ1-1): EAGVAQSPRYKIIEKRQSVAFWCNPISGHATLYWYQQILGQGPKLLIQFQNNGVVDDSQLPKDRFSAERLKGVDSTLKIQPAKLEDSAVYLCASSQQMGGTEAFFGQGTRLTVV.